This T cell receptor (beta chain) was documented in a study of cytomegalovirus exposure and HLA in healthy donors. V was pared by 4 bases and J by 1 base, with 3 bases of the junction left unmatched. From germline, CDR1 is PRHDT and CDR2 FYEKMQ (reference sequence). The CDR3 runs 17 residues. This clone was picked up a small number of times. No antigen is known for it. Whole-study findings and limits: A cluster of highly shared sequence variants was likely a sequencing artifact. A later analysis reportedly found that, within productive TCRs, an Asian-associated ancestry cluster had fewer N-insertions than the mean observed across the approximately 690 donors.

This PCR relied on a set of 60 Vbeta primers and 13 Jbeta primers. Clones were sequenced by immunoSEQ multiplex PCR, and TCRdb holds only the in-frame ones, with some missing. This table has roughly 77,000 clones, under 70% appearing once. What was sequenced was PBMCs. The sequence was collected from a woman aged 45-65 years in good health and CMV-seropositive. The chain recombines TRBV13 with TRBJ2-1; TRBD2 matches 14 bases. CDR3 DNA: TGTGCCAGCAGCTGGGGACTAGCGGGGGTTTCCTACAATGAGCAGTTCTTC. Residues: CASSWGLAGVSYNEQFF.